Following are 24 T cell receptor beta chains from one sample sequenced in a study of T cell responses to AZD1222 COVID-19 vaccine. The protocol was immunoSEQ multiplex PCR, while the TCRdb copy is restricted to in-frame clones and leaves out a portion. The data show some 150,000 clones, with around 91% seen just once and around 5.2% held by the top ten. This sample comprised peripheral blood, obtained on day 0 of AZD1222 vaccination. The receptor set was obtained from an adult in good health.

The CDR3 nucleotides are TGCAGCGTTGAAGATTTGGAGGGGTATGGTGAAAAACTGTTTTTT. It specifies CSVEDLEGYGEKLFF. The gene calls are TRBV29-1 and TRBJ1-4; D is perhaps TRBD1 (5 bases). The CDR3 is made up of 15 amino acids. The germline V and J ends were trimmed by 0 bases and 7 bases, with 15 bases remaining between them. Germline V gives CDR1 SQVTM, CDR2 ANQGSEA.

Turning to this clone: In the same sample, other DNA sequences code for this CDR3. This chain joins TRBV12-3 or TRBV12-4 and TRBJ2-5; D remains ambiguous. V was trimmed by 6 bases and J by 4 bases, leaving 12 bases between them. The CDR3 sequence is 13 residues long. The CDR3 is CASRSGFGETQYF. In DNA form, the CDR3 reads TGTGCCAGCAGGTCTGGATTCGGAGAGACCCAGTACTTC.

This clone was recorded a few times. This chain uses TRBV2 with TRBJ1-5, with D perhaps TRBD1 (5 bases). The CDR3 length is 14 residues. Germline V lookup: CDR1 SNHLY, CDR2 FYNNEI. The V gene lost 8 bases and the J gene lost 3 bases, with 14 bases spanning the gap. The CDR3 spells CASHTDSNNQPQHF. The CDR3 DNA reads TGTGCCAGCCACACTGACAGCAACAATCAGCCCCAGCATTTT.

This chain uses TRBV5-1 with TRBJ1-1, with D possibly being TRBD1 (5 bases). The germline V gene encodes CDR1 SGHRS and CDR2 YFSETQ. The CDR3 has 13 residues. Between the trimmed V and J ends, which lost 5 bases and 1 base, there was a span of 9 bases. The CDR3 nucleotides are TGCGCCAGCAGGCCCGGGACGAACACTGAAGCTTTCTTT. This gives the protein CASRPGTNTEAFF.

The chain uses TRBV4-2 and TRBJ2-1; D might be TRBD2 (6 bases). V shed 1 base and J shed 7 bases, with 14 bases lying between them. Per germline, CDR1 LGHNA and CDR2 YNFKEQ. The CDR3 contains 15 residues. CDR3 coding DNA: TGTGCCAGCAGCCAAGGGGAGGCCGAAGGGAATGAGCAGTTCTTC. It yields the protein CASSQGEAEGNEQFF.

This CDR3 reads CASSVDPLGNSPLHF. CDR3 coding DNA: TGTGCCAGCAGCGTAGACCCCCTGGGTAATTCACCCCTCCACTTT. The V and J genes are TRBV9 and TRBJ1-6; D is uncertain. The germline V gene encodes CDR1 SGDLS and CDR2 YYNGEE. Trimming stripped 0 bases from V and 6 bases from J, with 10 bases between. This CDR3 is 15 amino acids long.

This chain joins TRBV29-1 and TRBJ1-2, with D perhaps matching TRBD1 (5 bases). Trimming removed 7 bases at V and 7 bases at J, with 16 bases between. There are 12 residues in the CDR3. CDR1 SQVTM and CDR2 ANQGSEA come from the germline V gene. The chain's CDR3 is CSDLQAGSGYTF. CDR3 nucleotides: TGCAGCGACTTACAGGCGGGTTCTGGCTACACCTTC.

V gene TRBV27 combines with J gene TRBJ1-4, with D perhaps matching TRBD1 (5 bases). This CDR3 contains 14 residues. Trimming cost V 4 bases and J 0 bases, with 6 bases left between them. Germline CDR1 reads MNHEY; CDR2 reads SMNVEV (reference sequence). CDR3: CASSSTATNEKLFF. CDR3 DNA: TGTGCCAGCAGTTCGACAGCAACTAATGAAAAACTGTTTTTT.

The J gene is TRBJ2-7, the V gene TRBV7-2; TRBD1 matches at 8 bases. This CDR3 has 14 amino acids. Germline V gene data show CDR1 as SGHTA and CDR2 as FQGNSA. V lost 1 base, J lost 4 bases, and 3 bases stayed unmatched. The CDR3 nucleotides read TGTGCCAGCAGCTTAGGGACAGGGATGTACGAGCAGTACTTC. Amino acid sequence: CASSLGTGMYEQYF.

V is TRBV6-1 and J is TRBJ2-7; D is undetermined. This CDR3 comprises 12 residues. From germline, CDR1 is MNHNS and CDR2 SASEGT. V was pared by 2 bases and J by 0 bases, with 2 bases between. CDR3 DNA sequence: TGTGCCAGCAGTGAACACTCCTACGAGCAGTACTTC. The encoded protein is CASSEHSYEQYF.

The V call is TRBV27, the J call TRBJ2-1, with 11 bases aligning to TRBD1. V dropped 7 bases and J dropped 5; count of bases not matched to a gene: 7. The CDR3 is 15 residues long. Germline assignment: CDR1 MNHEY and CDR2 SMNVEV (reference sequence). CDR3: CASIGDRGFDNEQFF. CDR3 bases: TGTGCCAGCATTGGGGACAGGGGGTTCGACAATGAGCAGTTCTTC.

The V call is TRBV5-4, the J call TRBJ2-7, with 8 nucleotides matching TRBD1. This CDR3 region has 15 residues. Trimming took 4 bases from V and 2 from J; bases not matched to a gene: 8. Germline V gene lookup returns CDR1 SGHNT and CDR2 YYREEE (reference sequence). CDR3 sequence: CASSKPGQEAYEQYF. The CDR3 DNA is TGTGCCAGCAGCAAACCGGGACAGGAAGCCTACGAGCAGTACTTC.

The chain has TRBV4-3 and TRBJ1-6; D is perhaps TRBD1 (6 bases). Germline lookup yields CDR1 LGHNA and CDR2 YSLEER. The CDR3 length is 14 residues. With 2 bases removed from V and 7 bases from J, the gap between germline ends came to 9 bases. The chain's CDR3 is CASSQRTANSPLHF. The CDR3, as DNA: TGCGCCAGCAGCCAAAGGACAGCCAATTCACCCCTCCACTTT.

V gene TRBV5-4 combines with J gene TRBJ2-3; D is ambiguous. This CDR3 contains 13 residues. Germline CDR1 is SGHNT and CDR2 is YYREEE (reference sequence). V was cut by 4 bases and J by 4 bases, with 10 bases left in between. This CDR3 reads CASSPERPDTQYF. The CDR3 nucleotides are TGTGCCAGCAGCCCCGAGCGCCCAGATACGCAGTATTTT.

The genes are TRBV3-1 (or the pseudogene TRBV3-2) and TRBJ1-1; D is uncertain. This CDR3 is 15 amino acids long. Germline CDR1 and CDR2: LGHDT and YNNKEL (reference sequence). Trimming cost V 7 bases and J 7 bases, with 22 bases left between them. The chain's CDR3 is CASTLPGSGEGEAFF. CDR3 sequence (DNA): TGTGCCAGCACCCTACCGGGAAGCGGGGAGGGTGAAGCTTTCTTT.

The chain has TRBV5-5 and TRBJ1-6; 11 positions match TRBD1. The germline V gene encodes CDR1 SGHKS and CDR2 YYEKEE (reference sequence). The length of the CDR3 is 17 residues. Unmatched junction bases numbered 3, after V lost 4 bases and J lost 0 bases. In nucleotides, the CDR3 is TGTGCCAGCAGCGAGGGGACAGGGGGCTCCTATAATTCACCCCTCCACTTT. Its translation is CASSEGTGGSYNSPLHF.

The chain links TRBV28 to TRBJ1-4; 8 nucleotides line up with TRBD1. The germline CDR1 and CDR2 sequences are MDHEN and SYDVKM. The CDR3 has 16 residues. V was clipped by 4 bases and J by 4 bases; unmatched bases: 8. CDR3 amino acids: CASSSGGQGLNEKLFF. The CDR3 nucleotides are TGTGCCAGCAGTTCCGGCGGACAGGGTCTTAATGAAAAACTGTTTTTT.

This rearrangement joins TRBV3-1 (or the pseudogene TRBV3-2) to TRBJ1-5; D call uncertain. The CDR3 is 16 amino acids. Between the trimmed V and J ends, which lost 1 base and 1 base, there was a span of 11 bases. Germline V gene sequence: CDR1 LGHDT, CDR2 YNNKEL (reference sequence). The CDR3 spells CASSQGLYASNQPQHF. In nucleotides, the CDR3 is TGTGCCAGCAGCCAAGGGTTATATGCCAGCAATCAGCCCCAGCATTTT.

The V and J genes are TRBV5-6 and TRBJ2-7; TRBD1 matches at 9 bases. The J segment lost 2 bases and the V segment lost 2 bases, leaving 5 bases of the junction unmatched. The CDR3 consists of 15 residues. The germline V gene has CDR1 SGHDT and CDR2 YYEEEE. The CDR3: CASSFGTGTPYEQYF. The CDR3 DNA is TGTGCCAGCAGCTTCGGGACAGGGACCCCCTACGAGCAGTACTTC.

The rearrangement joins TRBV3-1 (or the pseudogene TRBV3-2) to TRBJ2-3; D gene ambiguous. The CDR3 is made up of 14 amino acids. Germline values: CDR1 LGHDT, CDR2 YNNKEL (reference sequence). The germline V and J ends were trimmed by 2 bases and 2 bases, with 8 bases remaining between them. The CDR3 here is CASSQSGVTDTQYF. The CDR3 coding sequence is TGTGCCAGCAGCCAATCCGGAGTCACAGATACGCAGTATTTT.

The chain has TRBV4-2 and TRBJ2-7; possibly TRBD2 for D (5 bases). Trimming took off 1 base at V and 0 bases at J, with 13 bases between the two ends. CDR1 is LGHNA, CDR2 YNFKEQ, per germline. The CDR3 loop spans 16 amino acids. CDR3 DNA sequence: TGTGCCAGCAGCCAAGGACTGGCGGCGGGCTCCTACGAGCAGTACTTC. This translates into CASSQGLAAGSYEQYF.

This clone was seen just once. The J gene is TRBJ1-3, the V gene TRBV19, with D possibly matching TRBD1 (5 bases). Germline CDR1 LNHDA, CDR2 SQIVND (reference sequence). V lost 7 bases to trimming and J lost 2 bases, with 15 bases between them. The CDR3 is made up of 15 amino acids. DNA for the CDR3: TGTGCCAGTACCAAAACAAGGGGCCCTGGAAACACCATATATTTT. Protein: CASTKTRGPGNTIYF.

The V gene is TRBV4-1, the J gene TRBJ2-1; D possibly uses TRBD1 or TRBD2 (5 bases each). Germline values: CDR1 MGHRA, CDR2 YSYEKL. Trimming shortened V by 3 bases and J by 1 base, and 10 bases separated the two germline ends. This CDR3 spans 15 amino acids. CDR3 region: CASSHGGSSYNEQFF. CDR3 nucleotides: TGCGCCAGCAGCCATGGGGGATCGTCCTACAATGAGCAGTTCTTC.

Here the CDR3 reads CASSAGAFGDTEAFF. The DNA for the CDR3 is TGTGCCAGCAGCGCCGGGGCGTTTGGGGACACTGAAGCTTTCTTT. V is TRBV9 and J is TRBJ1-1, with a possible D match to TRBD1 (5 bases). This CDR3 is 15 amino acids long. From germline, CDR1 is SGDLS and CDR2 YYNGEE. The V gene lost 3 bases and the J gene lost 3 bases, with 15 bases spanning the gap.